This TCR beta chain came from a study of cytomegalovirus exposure and HLA in healthy donors. Study-level results: Some highly shared sequence variants likely arose as a pipeline artifact.

Amplification used 60 Vbeta primers and 13 Jbeta primers. Only in-frame clones appear in the TCRdb table, and some are missing; sequencing was by immunoSEQ multiplex PCR. The data show around 150,000 clones, around 73% seen once. V lost 5 bases, J lost 4 bases, and 26 bases lay in between. The germline V gene encodes CDR1 SGHVS and CDR2 FNYEAQ. The CDR3 is 18 amino acids. As regards this clone: Its antigen is undetermined.

The chain uses TRBV7-6 and TRBJ1-2, with D perhaps matching TRBD1 (6 bases). Sequenced sample: PBMCs. The sequence was collected from a male donor in good health and CMV-seronegative. The CDR3 DNA reads as TGTGCCAGCAGCCCAGAAGTCGGACAGAAGTCAAAAATCTATGGCTACACCTTC. This sequence encodes CASSPEVGQKSKIYGYTF. The full variable domain, completed using reference TRBV7-6 and TRBJ1-2, is GAGVSQSPRYKVTKRGQDVALRCDPISGHVSLYWYRQALGQGPEFLTYFNYEAQQDKSGLPNDRFSAERPEGSISTLTIQRTEQRDSAMYRCASSPEVGQKSKIYGYTFGSGTRLTVV.